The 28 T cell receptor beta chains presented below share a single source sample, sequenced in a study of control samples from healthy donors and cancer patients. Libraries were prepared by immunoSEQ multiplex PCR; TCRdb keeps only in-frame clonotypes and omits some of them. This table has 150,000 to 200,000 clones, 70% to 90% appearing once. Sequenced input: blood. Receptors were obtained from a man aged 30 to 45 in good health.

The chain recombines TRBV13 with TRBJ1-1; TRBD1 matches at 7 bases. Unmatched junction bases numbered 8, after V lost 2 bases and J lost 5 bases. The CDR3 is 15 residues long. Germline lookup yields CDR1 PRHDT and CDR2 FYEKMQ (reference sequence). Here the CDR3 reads CASSLQDRSGTEAFF. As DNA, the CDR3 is TGTGCCAGCAGCTTACAGGACAGGTCGGGGACTGAAGCTTTCTTT.

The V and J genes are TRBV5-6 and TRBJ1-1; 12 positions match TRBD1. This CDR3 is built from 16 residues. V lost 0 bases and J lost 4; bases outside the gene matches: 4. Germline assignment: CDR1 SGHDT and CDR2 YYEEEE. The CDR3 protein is CASSLGDRGLGTEAFF. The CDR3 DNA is TGTGCCAGCAGCTTGGGGGACAGGGGGCTGGGCACTGAAGCTTTCTTT. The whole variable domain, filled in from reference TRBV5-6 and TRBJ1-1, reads DAGVTQSPTHLIKTRGQQVTLRCSPKSGHDTVSWYQQALGQGPQFIFQYYEEEERQRGNFPDRFSGHQFPNYSSELNVNALLLGDSALYLCASSLGDRGLGTEAFFGQGTRLTVV.

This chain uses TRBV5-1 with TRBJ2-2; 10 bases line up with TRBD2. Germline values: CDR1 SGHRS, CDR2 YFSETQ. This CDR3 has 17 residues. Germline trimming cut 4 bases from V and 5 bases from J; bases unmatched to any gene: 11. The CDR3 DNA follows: TGCGCCAGCAGCCCCTCACCTAGCGGGAGTTCTACCGGGGAGCTGTTTTTT. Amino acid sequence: CASSPSPSGSSTGELFF.

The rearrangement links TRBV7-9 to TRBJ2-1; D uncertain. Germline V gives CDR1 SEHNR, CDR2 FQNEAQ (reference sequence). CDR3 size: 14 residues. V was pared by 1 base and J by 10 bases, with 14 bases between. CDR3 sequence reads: CASSLDGVGREQFF. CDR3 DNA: TGTGCCAGCAGCTTAGATGGGGTCGGACGGGAGCAGTTCTTC.

The CDR3: CASSYWTGNTEAFF. For the CDR3, the DNA is TGTGCCAGCAGTTACTGGACAGGGAACACTGAAGCTTTCTTT. This sequence joins TRBV6-5 and TRBJ1-1, with 7 positions matching TRBD1. CDR3 size: 14 residues. Trimming took 1 base from V and 1 from J; bases not matched to a gene: 0. Per the germline V gene, CDR1 is MNHEY and CDR2 is SVGAGI.

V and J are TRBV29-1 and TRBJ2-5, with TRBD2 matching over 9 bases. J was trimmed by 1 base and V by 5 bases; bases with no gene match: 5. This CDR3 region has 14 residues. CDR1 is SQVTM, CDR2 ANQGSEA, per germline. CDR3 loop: CSVYRLAVQETQYF. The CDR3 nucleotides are TGCAGCGTTTACCGACTAGCGGTCCAAGAGACCCAGTACTTC.

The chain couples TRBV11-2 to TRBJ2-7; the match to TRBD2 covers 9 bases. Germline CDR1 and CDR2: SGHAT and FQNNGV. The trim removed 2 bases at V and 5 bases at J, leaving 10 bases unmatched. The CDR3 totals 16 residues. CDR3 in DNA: TGTGCCAGCAGCTTACGGGATAGAATAGCGGGAGACGAGCAGTACTTC. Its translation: CASSLRDRIAGDEQYF.

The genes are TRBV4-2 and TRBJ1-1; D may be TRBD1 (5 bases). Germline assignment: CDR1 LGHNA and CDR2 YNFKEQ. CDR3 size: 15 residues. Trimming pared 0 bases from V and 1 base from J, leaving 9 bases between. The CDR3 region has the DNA TGTGCCAGCAGCCAAGAGGGACGGGGGAACACTGAAGCTTTCTTT. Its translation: CASSQEGRGNTEAFF.

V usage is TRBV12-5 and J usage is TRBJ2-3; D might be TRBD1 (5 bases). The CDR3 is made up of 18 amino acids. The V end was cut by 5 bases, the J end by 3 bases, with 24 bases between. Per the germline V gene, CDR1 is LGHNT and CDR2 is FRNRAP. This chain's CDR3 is CASGPATRQLYLTDTQYF. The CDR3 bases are TGTGCTAGTGGTCCAGCCACAAGACAGCTGTATTTGACAGATACGCAGTATTTT. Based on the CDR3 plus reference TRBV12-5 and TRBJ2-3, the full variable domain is DARVTQTPRHKVTEMGQEVTMRCQPILGHNTVFWYRQTMMQGLELLAYFRNRAPLDDSGMPKDRFSAEMPDATLATLKIQPSEPRDSAVYFCASGPATRQLYLTDTQYFGPGTRLTVL.

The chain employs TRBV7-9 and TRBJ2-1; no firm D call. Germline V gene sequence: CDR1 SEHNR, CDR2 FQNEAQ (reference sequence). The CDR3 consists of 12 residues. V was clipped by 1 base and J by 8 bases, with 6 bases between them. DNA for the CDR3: TGTGCCAGCAGCTTAGGAGGCGATGAGCAGTTCTTC. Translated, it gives CASSLGGDEQFF.

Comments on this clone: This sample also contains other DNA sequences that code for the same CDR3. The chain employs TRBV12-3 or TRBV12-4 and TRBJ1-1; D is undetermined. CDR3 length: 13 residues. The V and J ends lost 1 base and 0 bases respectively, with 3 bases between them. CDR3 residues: CASSLGVNTEAFF. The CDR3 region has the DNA TGTGCCAGCAGTTTAGGCGTGAACACTGAAGCTTTCTTT.

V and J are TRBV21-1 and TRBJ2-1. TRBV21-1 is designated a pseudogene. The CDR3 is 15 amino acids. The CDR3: CASSKGGGWDNEQFF. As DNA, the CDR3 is TGTGCCAGCAGCAAAGGGGGTGGTTGGGACAATGAGCAGTTCTTC.

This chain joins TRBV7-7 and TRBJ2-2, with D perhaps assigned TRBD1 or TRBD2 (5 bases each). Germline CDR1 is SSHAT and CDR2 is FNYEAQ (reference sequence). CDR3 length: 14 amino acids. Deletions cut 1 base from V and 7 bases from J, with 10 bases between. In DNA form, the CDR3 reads TGTGCCAGCAGCTTAGGAGGGACGGGCGGGGAGCTGTTTTTT. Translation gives CASSLGGTGGELFF.

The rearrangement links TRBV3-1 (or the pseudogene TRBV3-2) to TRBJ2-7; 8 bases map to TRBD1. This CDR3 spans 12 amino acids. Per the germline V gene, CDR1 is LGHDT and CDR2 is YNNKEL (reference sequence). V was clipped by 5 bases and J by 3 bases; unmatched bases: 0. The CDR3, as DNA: TGTGCCAGCAGCGACAGGGGCTACGAGCAGTACTTC. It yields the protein CASSDRGYEQYF.

This CDR3 is CASSFRPTVDYGYTF. The CDR3 bases are TGTGCCAGCAGCTTCAGGCCGACAGTGGACTATGGCTACACCTTC. J is TRBJ1-2 and V is TRBV5-6, with D possibly being TRBD1 (5 bases). V was shortened by 2 bases and J by 3 bases, with 14 bases between the two germline ends. Germline CDR1 reads SGHDT; CDR2 reads YYEEEE. The CDR3 is made up of 15 amino acids. The full variable domain, with the rest looked up from reference TRBV5-6 and TRBJ1-2, is DAGVTQSPTHLIKTRGQQVTLRCSPKSGHDTVSWYQQALGQGPQFIFQYYEEEERQRGNFPDRFSGHQFPNYSSELNVNALLLGDSALYLCASSFRPTVDYGYTFGSGTRLTVV.

The CDR3 loop reads CASSSGGAAGAYEQYF. CDR3 nucleotide sequence: TGTGCCAGCAGCTCTGGAGGGGCAGCAGGAGCCTACGAGCAGTACTTC. The rearrangement links TRBV5-4 to TRBJ2-7, with a tentative D call TRBD2 (6 bases). The CDR3 is made up of 16 amino acids. Germline V lookup: CDR1 SGHNT, CDR2 YYREEE (reference sequence). V shed 3 bases and J shed 2 bases, with 18 bases lying between them.

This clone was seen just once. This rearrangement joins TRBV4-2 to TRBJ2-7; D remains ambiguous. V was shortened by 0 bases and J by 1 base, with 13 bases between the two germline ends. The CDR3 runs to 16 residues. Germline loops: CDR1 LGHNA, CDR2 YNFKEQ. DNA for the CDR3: TGTGCCAGCAGCCAAGAAGTGGTCGGCGTGTCCTACGAGCAGTACTTC. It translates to CASSQEVVGVSYEQYF.

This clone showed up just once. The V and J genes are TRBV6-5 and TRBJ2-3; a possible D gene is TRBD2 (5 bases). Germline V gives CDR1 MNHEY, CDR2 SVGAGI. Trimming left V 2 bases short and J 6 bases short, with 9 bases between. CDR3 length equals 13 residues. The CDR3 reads CASSYALGDTQYF. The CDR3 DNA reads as TGTGCCAGCAGTTACGCACTAGGGGATACGCAGTATTTT.

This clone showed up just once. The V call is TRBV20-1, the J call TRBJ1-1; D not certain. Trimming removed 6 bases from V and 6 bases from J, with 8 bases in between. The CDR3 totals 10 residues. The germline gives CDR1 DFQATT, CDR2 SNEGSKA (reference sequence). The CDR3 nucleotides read TGCAGTGCCGTACACTCTGAAGCTTTCTTT. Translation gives CSAVHSEAFF.

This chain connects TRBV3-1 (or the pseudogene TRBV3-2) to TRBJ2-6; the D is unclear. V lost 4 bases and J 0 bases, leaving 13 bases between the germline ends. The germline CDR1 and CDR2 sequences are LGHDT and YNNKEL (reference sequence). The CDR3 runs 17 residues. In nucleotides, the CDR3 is TGTGCCAGCAGCCCCCGTCCGGTACCCTCTGGGGCCAACGTCCTGACTTTC. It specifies CASSPRPVPSGANVLTF.

CDR3 protein: CASSLNGLAVREQYF. CDR3 nucleotide sequence: TGTGCCAGCAGCTTAAATGGACTCGCCGTCCGTGAGCAGTACTTC. This chain links TRBV5-4 with TRBJ2-7, with D tentatively TRBD2 (5 bases). Trimming removed 2 bases from V and 7 bases from J, with 19 bases in between. Germline CDR1 SGHNT, CDR2 YYREEE (reference sequence). The CDR3 is 15 amino acids.

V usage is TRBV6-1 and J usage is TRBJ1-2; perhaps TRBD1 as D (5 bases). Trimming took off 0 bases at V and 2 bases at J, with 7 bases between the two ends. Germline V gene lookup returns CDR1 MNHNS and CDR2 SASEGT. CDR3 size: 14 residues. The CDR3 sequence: CASSEAGANYGYTF. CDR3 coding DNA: TGTGCCAGCAGTGAAGCAGGGGCAAACTATGGCTACACCTTC.

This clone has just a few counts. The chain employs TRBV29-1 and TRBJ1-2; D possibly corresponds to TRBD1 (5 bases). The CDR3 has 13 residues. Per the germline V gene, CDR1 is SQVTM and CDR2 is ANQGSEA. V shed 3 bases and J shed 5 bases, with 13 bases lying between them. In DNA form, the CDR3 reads TGCAGCGTTGATCGGGGGGGACCTTATGGCTACACCTTC. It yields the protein CSVDRGGPYGYTF.

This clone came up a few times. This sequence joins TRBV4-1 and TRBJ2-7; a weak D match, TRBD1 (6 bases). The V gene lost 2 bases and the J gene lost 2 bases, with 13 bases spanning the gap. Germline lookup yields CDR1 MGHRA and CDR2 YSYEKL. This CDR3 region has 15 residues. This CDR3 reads CASSQFTGTPYEQYF. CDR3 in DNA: TGCGCCAGCAGCCAATTTACCGGGACACCCTACGAGCAGTACTTC.

The CDR3 DNA is TGTGCCAGCAGTTTTGCGGGACAGGGGGTCTACGAGCAGTACTTC. Translation gives CASSFAGQGVYEQYF. J is TRBJ2-7 and V is TRBV6-5; 11 bases match TRBD1. Trimming cost V 4 bases and J 3 bases; bases outside gene matches: 5. The CDR3 loop spans 15 amino acids. The germline V gene encodes CDR1 MNHEY and CDR2 SVGAGI.

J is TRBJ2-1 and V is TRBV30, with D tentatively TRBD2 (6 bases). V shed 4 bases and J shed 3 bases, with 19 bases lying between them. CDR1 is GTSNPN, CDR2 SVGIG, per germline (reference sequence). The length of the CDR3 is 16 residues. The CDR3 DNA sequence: TGTGCCTGGAACAATCTAGCGTTCACCTACTACAATGAGCAGTTCTTC. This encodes CAWNNLAFTYYNEQFF.

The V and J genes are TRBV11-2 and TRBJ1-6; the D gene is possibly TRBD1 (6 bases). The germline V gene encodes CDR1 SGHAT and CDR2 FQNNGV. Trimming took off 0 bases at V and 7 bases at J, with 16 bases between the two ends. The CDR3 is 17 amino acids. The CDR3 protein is CASSLDFLGTPNSPLHF. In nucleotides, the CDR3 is TGTGCCAGCAGCTTAGATTTCTTAGGGACACCAAATTCACCCCTCCACTTT.

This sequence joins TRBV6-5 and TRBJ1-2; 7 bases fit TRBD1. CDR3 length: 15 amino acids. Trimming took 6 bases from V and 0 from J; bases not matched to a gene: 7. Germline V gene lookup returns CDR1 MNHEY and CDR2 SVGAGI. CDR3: CASSFGQAANYGYTF. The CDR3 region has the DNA TGTGCCAGCAGCTTCGGACAGGCAGCTAACTATGGCTACACCTTC.